This T cell receptor (beta chain) was retrieved from a study of cytomegalovirus exposure and HLA in healthy donors. Researchers ran the PCR with 60 Vbeta and 13 Jbeta primers. The table came from immunoSEQ multiplex PCR; TCRdb's copy has only in-frame clones and leaves some out. The table records under 200,000 clones, 80% to 85% of them present only once. Note on this clone: Its specificity is not known.

J lost 6 bases, V lost 2 bases, and 6 bases had no gene match. Germline V lookup: CDR1 KGHSH, CDR2 LQKENI. The CDR3 runs 15 residues. Study-level points and caveats: In an earlier analysis, productive rearrangement rates for most beta V segments clustered near 87% or 30%. HLA restriction was apparent for most CMV-associated TCR beta chains in a later analysis. 150 or so TCR beta chains were listed as cytomegalovirus-associated.

Sequenced input: PBMCs. This chain connects TRBV18 to TRBJ2-4, with 8 nucleotides matching TRBD1. This receptor was taken from a woman aged 18-29 years in good health and CMV-seropositive. The CDR3 is CASSPSGGRRNIQYF. DNA for the CDR3: TGTGCCAGCTCACCATCAGGGGGCAGGAGAAACATTCAGTACTTC. The variable domain in full, completed from reference TRBV18 and TRBJ2-4, reads NAGVMQNPRHLVRRRGQEARLRCSPMKGHSHVYWYRQLPEEGLKFMVYLQKENIIDESGMPKERFSAEFPKEGPSILRIQQVVRGDSAAYFCASSPSGGRRNIQYFGAGTRLSVL.